This entry describes one TCR beta chain. The data belong to a study of blood T cells in healthy people across ages. The germline V and J ends were trimmed by 5 bases and 10 bases, with 16 bases remaining between them. The CDR3 contains 13 residues. Combining a sample-barcoded 5' primer with a J-beta primer mix, a second PCR ran for 7 to 11 cycles. In TCRdb, the 5' RACE reads were re-called with MiXCR into one record per CDR3 protein. The sample lists about 670,000 distinct CDR3 sequences; over 40% were seen once. Source material: blood. This sequence was found in an elderly woman in good health. The rearrangement uses TRBV12-3 or TRBV12-4 and TRBJ2-3; D might be TRBD2 (6 bases). The CDR3 nucleotides read TGTGCCAGCAGTCCCAGACTAGTTGTCGCGCAGTATTTT. It is translated as CASSPRLVVAQYF.